This record concerns one T cell receptor beta chain sequence. Its antigen remains unidentified. The sample is drawn from a study of PD-1 blockade in classical Hodgkin lymphoma. Study-level findings and limits: Patients who initiated nivolumab within 1 year of ASCT were excluded. According to reports, newly diagnosed patients had lower baseline TCR diversity than healthy donors, and relapsed/refractory patients had lower baseline TCR diversity still.

Time point reported: cycle 4 day 1 (C4D1), after less than 7 weeks of nivolumab. Every single patient, without exception, relapsed after autologous stem cell transplantation, and brentuximab vedotin exposure varied. CD8+ T cell isolation from thawed PBMCs was performed by magnetic negative selection. Complete response, partial response or progressive disease made up the best responses. Sequencing used immunoSEQ multiplex PCR; TCRdb keeps in-frame clones, though not all of them. This table has about 20,000 clones, roughly 82% appearing once. This TCR was sampled from a human donor with classical Hodgkin lymphoma. The sample in question was CD8+ T cells from blood, obtained before the fourth cycle of nivolumab.

The CDR3 sequence is CASRFWGINEQFF. CDR3 coding DNA: TGCGCCAGCAGATTCTGGGGGATTAATGAGCAGTTCTTC. This rearrangement joins TRBV23-1 to TRBJ2-1, with D perhaps TRBD1 or TRBD2 (5 bases each). TRBV23-1 is an ORF, and what it does is uncertain. Trimming pared 6 bases from V and 7 bases from J, leaving 13 bases between. This CDR3 spans 13 amino acids.